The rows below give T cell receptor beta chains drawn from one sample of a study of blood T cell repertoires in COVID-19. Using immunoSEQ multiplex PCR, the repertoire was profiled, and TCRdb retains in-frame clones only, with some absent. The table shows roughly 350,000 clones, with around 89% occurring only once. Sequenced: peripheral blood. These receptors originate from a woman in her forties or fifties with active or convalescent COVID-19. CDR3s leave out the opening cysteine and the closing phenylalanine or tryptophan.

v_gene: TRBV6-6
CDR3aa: ASGAGSSYEQY

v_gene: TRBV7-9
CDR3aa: ASSLPGYGYT

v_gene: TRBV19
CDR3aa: ASSITRDIYNSPLH

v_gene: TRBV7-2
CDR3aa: ASSQLAGNEQF

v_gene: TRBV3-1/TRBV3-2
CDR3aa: ASSQDLRTEALPSNYGYT

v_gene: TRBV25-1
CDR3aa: ASSAQTLEQF

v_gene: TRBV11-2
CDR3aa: ASSLRQGTNTEAF

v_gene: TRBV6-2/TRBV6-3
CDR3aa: ASSPSGRAGGETQY

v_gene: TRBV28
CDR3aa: ASNQYPRDSYSNQPQH

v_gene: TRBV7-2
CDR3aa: ASSLSWFYNEQF

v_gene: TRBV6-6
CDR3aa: ASSLSGSYNEQF

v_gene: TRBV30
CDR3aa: AWTLTSAQETQY

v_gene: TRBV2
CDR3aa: ASSVQGRDFYEQY

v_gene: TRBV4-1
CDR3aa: ASSQGPQGMYEQY

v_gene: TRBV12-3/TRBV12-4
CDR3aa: ASSLGGVTEAF

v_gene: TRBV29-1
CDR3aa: SVVGLAEPPRPETQY

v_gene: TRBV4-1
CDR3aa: ASSQDTWGLGAYEQY

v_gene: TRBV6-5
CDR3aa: ASSFAGQGTGYT

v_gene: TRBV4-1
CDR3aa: ASSQLLAGGRDTGELF

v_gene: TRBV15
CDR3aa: ATSDTRNQPQH

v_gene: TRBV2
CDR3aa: ASRGGTSGNEQY

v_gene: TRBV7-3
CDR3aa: ASSLYSSNTGELF

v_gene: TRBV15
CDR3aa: ATSRERRGAYTDTQY

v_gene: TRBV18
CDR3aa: ASSPTGPSYNEQF

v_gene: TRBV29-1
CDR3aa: SGMGLAAETTDTQY

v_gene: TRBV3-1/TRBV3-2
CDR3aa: ASSPTDSYGYT

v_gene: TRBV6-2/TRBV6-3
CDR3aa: ASSPREYNEQF

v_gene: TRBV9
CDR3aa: ASSVDTNYGYT

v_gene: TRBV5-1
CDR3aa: ASSLAGRQETQY

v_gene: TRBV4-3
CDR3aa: ASSQEGANTEAF

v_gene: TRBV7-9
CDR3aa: ASSLVSEQY

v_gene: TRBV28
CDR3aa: ASIAGERSYNEQF

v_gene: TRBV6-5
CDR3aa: ASRPQVNQPQH

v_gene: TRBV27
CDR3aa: ASSTEGRADEKLF

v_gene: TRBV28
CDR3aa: ASSNRDYQPVSGELF

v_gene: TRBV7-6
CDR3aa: ASSSAPRGQNIQY

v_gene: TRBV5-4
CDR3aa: ASSFQRYEQY

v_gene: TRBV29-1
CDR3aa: SVRRGLTDTQY